One and the same sample provided the 25 T cell receptor beta chains below, sequenced in a study of metastatic and nonmetastatic thyroid tumors. The entire patient cohort was treatment-naive prior to thyroid surgery. Using MiXCR, TCRdb re-called clones from the PCR reads. Found here are tens of thousands of clones, around 17% of them singletons; the top ten hold 3.4%. Material: blood. These receptors all come from a female donor with papillary thyroid cancer or a benign thyroid nodule (not recorded which). Some clones in this sample may be carry-over from other donors' samples.

Ten or more counts support this clone. This could be a read error, since a much larger clone is one nucleotide away. V and J are TRBV30 and TRBJ1-5, with D tentatively TRBD1 (6 bases). The germline CDR1 and CDR2 sequences are GTSNPN and SVGIG (reference sequence). This CDR3 is built from 13 residues. Here the CDR3 DNA reads TGTGCCTGGAGTGGCGGGGGCAATCGGCCCCAGCATTTT. Its protein product is CAWSGGGNRPQHF.

This clone came up many times. Written as DNA, the CDR3 is TGTGCCAGCAGGGAACAGGGCCATAGCAATCAGCCCCAGCATTTT. It yields the protein CASREQGHSNQPQHF. The chain combines TRBV2 with TRBJ1-5, with a tentative D call TRBD1 (6 bases). The length of the CDR3 is 15 residues. V was cut by 6 bases and J by 0 bases, with 12 bases left in between. Germline CDR1 SNHLY, CDR2 FYNNEI.

This clone was observed many times. The chain joins TRBV7-8 to TRBJ2-5; no definite D call. The CDR3 runs 12 residues. Germline V gene sequence: CDR1 SGHVS, CDR2 FQNEAQ. The V and J ends lost 3 bases and 2 bases respectively, with 4 bases between them. CDR3 loop: CASSFRQETQYF. CDR3 nucleotides: TGTGCCAGCAGCTTCAGGCAAGAGACCCAGTACTTC.

This chain uses TRBV6-4 with TRBJ2-7, with TRBD1 matching 10 bases. V lost 8 bases, J lost 10 bases, and 8 bases stayed unmatched. The CDR3 covers 12 residues. Germline CDR1 reads MRHNA; CDR2 reads SNTAGT. The CDR3 nucleotides are TGTGCCAGCCGGGGACAGGGGTACTATCAGTACTTC. Its protein is CASRGQGYYQYF.

This clone was seen ten or more times. The V and J genes are TRBV5-5 and TRBJ1-1, with D perhaps matching TRBD1 (6 bases). Germline CDR1 reads SGHKS; CDR2 reads YYEKEE (reference sequence). Trimming pared 0 bases from V and 5 bases from J, leaving 11 bases between. The CDR3 runs to 14 residues. CDR3 sequence reads: CASSLGGGHTEAFF. The CDR3 nucleotides are TGTGCCAGCAGCTTGGGTGGGGGCCATACTGAAGCTTTCTTT.

This clone has ten or more counts. The J gene is TRBJ1-6, the V gene TRBV18; the D is unclear. This CDR3 region has 14 residues. In germline, CDR1 is KGHSH, CDR2 LQKENI. Deletions cut 3 bases from V and 5 bases from J, with 8 bases between. Here the CDR3 DNA reads TGTGCCAGCTCACCCACAGCAGATAATTCACCCCTCCACTTT. The encoded protein is CASSPTADNSPLHF.

This clone was recorded many times. An end of the junction does not agree with germline; a read error may underlie this. The chain carries TRBV12-3 or TRBV12-4 and TRBJ2-1; no clear D. The CDR3 loop spans 15 amino acids. The CDR3 protein is CASNLGPPRANEQFF. CDR3 bases: TGTGCCAGCAATTTAGGGCCCCCCCGGGCCAATGAGCAGTTCTTC.

At least ten counts were recorded for this clone. The V gene is TRBV24-1, the J gene TRBJ2-3; the D gene could be TRBD1 or TRBD2 (5 bases each). The germline CDR1 and CDR2 sequences are KGHDR and SFDVKD. The CDR3 spans 15 residues. Trimming cost V 4 bases and J 6 bases, with 16 bases left between them. The CDR3 sequence: CATSDPRDGRDTQYF. Here the CDR3 DNA reads TGTGCCACCAGTGACCCCCGGGACGGCAGGGATACGCAGTATTTT.

This clone came up many times. A junction end diverges from the germline sequence, so it may reflect a read error. Other nucleotide sequences from this sample produce the same CDR3. CDR3 sequence (DNA): TGTGCCAGCAGTGAAAGTAGGATAGCCAATGAGCAATTCTTC. It yields the protein CASSESRIANEQFF. The chain has TRBV2 and TRBJ2-1; D is unclear. CDR1 SNHLY and CDR2 FYNNEI come from the germline V gene. The CDR3 covers 14 residues.

The V call is TRBV15, the J call TRBJ2-2, with unresolved D. Germline CDR1 reads LNHNV; CDR2 reads YYDKDF (reference sequence). V gave up 6 bases and J gave up 6 bases, with 20 bases separating them. The CDR3 loop spans 16 amino acids. CDR3: CATRTSRLSQAGELFF. The CDR3 bases are TGTGCCACCAGAACATCTCGACTCTCTCAAGCCGGGGAGCTGTTTTTT.

This clone was seen ten or more times. J is TRBJ1-5 and V is TRBV5-8; D ambiguous. The CDR3 is made up of 15 amino acids. Germline CDR1 is SGHTS and CDR2 is YDEGEE. V lost 0 bases, J lost 1 base, and 8 bases lay in between. The CDR3 sequence is CASSLEGLSNQPQHF. The DNA of the CDR3 is TGTGCCAGCAGCTTGGAAGGGTTGAGCAATCAGCCCCAGCATTTT.

This clone was observed many times. The chain uses TRBV5-1 and TRBJ2-7; D perhaps matches TRBD1 (5 bases). Trimming took off 4 bases at V and 5 bases at J, with 13 bases between the two ends. Germline values: CDR1 SGHRS, CDR2 YFSETQ. This CDR3 contains 13 residues. In DNA form, the CDR3 reads TGCGCCAGCAGCCAGACAGTAGTCCACGAGCAGTACTTC. It codes for CASSQTVVHEQYF.

This clone showed up many times. V and J are TRBV20-1 and TRBJ2-7; a weak D match, TRBD1 (6 bases). CDR1 is DFQATT and CDR2 is SNEGSKA in the germline V gene (reference sequence). V lost 3 bases to trimming and J lost 1 base, with 16 bases between them. The CDR3 has 15 amino acids. The CDR3 DNA reads as TGCAGTGCTAGTGGGACACGGCCTATATCCTACGAGCAGTACTTC. This sequence encodes CSASGTRPISYEQYF.

Many counts were recorded for this clone. This sequence joins TRBV12-3 or TRBV12-4 and TRBJ1-5; a weak D match, TRBD1 (6 bases). The CDR3 is made up of 14 amino acids. V gave up 7 bases and J gave up 5 bases, with 15 bases separating them. CDR3 sequence (DNA): TGTGCCAGCACTGTGTCAGGGGTATATCAGCCCCAGCATTTT. It specifies CASTVSGVYQPQHF.

This clone was recorded many times. The V gene is TRBV3-1, the J gene TRBJ1-6; maybe TRBD1 (5 bases). The germline gives CDR1 LGHDT, CDR2 YNNKEL (reference sequence). The germline V and J ends were trimmed by 6 bases and 6 bases, with 12 bases remaining between them. The CDR3 covers 14 residues. The CDR3 is CASSRDWSNSPLHF. The CDR3 coding sequence is TGTGCCAGCAGTCGGGACTGGAGTAATTCACCCCTCCACTTT.

This clone was seen a handful of times. The chain is built from TRBV28 and TRBJ2-3; 11 bases line up with TRBD2. This CDR3 has 16 residues. Germline assignment: CDR1 MDHEN and CDR2 SYDVKM. Trimming cost V 4 bases and J 5 bases; bases outside gene matches: 8. CDR3 loop: CASSSTSGSVGDTQYF. The CDR3 region has the DNA TGTGCCAGCAGTTCAACTAGCGGGAGTGTTGGAGATACGCAGTATTTT.

This rearrangement joins TRBV12-3 or TRBV12-4 to TRBJ1-5; a possible D gene is TRBD1 (5 bases). The length of the CDR3 is 14 residues. V lost 6 bases and J 4 bases, leaving 13 bases between the germline ends. The CDR3 DNA follows: TGTGCCAGCAGCCCGGAGGGGACTAATCAGCCCCAGCATTTT. Amino acids: CASSPEGTNQPQHF.

The table lists this clone with many counts. One end of the junction is discordant with germline, which a read error may explain. The rearrangement uses TRBV7-2 and TRBJ2-7, with 7 bases aligning to TRBD1. The CDR3 runs 17 residues. In germline, CDR1 is SGHTA, CDR2 FQGNSA. The CDR3 is CASSFFGGDSQTYVQYF. In nucleotides, the CDR3 is TGTGCCAGCAGCTTCTTCGGTGGGGACAGCCAGACCTACGTGCAGTACTTC.

This clone was recorded many times. The chain uses TRBV10-3 and TRBJ2-7; perhaps TRBD2 as D (6 bases). The germline V and J ends were trimmed by 1 base and 3 bases, with 13 bases remaining between them. CDR1 is ENHRY and CDR2 is SYGVKD in the germline V gene. The CDR3 is 15 amino acids. The CDR3 nucleotides read TGTGCCATCAGTGAGTTGGGACTTACGGTCTACGAGCAGTACTTC. This sequence encodes CAISELGLTVYEQYF.

Ten or more counts support this clone. V gene TRBV4-2 combines with J gene TRBJ1-3, with D uncertain. This CDR3 contains 13 residues. Between the trimmed V and J ends, which lost 2 bases and 1 base, there was a span of 3 bases. Germline V gene lookup returns CDR1 LGHNA and CDR2 YNFKEQ. The CDR3 protein is CASSQLSGNTIYF. The CDR3 DNA is TGTGCCAGCAGCCAATTGTCTGGAAACACCATATATTTT.

This chain links TRBV4-3 with TRBJ2-7; D unclear. V gave up 2 bases and J gave up 5 bases, with 10 bases separating them. The V gene's germline CDR1 is LGHNA and CDR2 YSLEER. This CDR3 is 13 amino acids long. The CDR3, as DNA: TGCGCCAGCAGCCAACTGTTGAGCGACGAGCAGTACTTC. This gives the protein CASSQLLSDEQYF.

The chain carries TRBV19 and TRBJ2-7, with 9 bases that match TRBD2. The CDR3 has 14 amino acids. The junction had 10 bases not matched to a gene; V was cut back by 8 bases and J by 5 bases. Germline lookup yields CDR1 LNHDA and CDR2 SQIVND (reference sequence). The CDR3 DNA reads as TGTGCCAGTCTCAGACCTAGCGGGAACAACGAGCAGTACTTC. It specifies CASLRPSGNNEQYF.

This clone was counted at least ten times. This rearrangement joins TRBV20-1 to TRBJ2-5; the D gene is possibly TRBD2 (6 bases). The germline CDR1 and CDR2 sequences are DFQATT and SNEGSKA (reference sequence). Trimming took off 2 bases at V and 1 base at J, with 14 bases between the two ends. The CDR3 has 15 residues. The CDR3 region has the DNA TGCAGTGCTAGACGCCGTCTAGCGCTCCAAGAGACCCAGTACTTC. The encoded protein is CSARRRLALQETQYF.

There are many counts of this clone. This chain connects TRBV20-1 to TRBJ2-3; a possible D gene is TRBD2 (6 bases). The CDR3 extends over 14 amino acids. Germline CDR1 is DFQATT and CDR2 is SNEGSKA (reference sequence). Trimming pared 3 bases from V and 4 bases from J, leaving 14 bases between. The CDR3 here is CSASGSRGADTQYF. CDR3 bases: TGCAGTGCTAGCGGGAGCCGGGGTGCAGATACGCAGTATTTT.

This clone was seen repeatedly, ten times or more. The chain links TRBV27 to TRBJ1-4; D not resolved. The CDR3 is 14 residues long. The germline CDR1 and CDR2 sequences are MNHEY and SMNVEV (reference sequence). Trimming shortened V by 6 bases and J by 8 bases, and 16 bases separated the two germline ends. In DNA form, the CDR3 reads TGTGCCAGCAGGCCCTGGACGGGTGGGGAAAAACTGTTTTTT. Translated, it gives CASRPWTGGEKLFF.